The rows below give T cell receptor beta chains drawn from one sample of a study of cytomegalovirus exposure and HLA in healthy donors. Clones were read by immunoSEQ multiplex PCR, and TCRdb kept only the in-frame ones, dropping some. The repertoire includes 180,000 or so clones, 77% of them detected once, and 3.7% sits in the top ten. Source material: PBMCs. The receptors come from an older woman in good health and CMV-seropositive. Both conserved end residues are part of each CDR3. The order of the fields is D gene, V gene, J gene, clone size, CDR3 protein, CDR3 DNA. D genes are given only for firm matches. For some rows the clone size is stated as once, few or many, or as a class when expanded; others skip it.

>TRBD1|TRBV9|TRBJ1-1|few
CASSVEDRENTEAFF
TGTGCCAGCAGCGTAGAGGACAGGGAGAACACTGAAGCTTTCTTT
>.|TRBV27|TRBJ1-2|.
CASTSLGAINYGYTF
TGTGCCAGCACCTCTTTGGGGGCGATTAACTATGGCTACACCTTC
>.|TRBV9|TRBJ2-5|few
CASSVGGVQETQYF
TGTGCCAGCAGCGTAGGGGGAGTTCAAGAGACCCAGTACTTC
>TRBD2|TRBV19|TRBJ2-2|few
CASSKKGLAGAEGTGELFF
TGTGCCAGTAGTAAAAAGGGACTAGCGGGAGCGGAGGGGACCGGGGAGCTGTTTTTT
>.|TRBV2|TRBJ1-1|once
CASSIRGADTEAFF
TGTGCCAGCAGCATCAGGGGAGCGGACACTGAAGCTTTCTTT
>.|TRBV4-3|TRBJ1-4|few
CASSQERELNEKLFF
TGCGCCAGCAGCCAAGAGCGAGAACTTAATGAAAAACTGTTTTTT
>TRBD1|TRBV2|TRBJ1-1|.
CASRGQGPNTEAFF
TGTGCCAGCAGAGGACAGGGCCCGAACACTGAAGCTTTCTTT
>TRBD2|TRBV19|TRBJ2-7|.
CASSMQGGRGYEQYF
TGTGCCAGTAGTATGCAGGGCGGGAGAGGGTACGAGCAGTACTTC
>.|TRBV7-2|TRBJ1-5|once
CASSWVEARNQPQHF
TGTGCCAGCAGCTGGGTTGAGGCCCGCAATCAGCCCCAGCATTTT
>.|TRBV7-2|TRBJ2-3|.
CASSLGPNDTQYF
TGTGCCAGCAGCTTGGGGCCAAACGATACGCAGTATTTT
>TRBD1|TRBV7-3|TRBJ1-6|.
CASSVGQGSPLHF
TGTGCCAGCAGCGTCGGACAGGGATCACCCCTCCACTTT
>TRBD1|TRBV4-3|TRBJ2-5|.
CASSRGQGAETQYF
TGCGCCAGCAGCCGAGGACAGGGGGCAGAGACCCAGTACTTC
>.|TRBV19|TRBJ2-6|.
CASSTDSSSGANGLTF
TGTGCCAGTAGTACAGACAGCAGCTCTGGGGCCAACGGCCTGACTTTC
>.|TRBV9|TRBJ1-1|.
CASSEQLYTEAFF
TGTGCCAGCAGCGAACAGCTATACACTGAAGCTTTCTTT
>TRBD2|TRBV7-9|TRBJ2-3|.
CASSLYGTSGRRIPDTQYF
TGTGCCAGCAGCTTATATGGGACTAGCGGGAGAAGAATCCCAGATACGCAGTATTTT
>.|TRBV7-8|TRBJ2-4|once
CASSSPLGGGAKNIQYF
TGTGCCAGCAGCTCACCCCTGGGTGGGGGGGCCAAAAACATTCAGTACTTC
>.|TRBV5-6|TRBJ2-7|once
CASSLDRVREQYF
TGTGCCAGCAGCTTGGACAGGGTTCGGGAGCAGTACTTC
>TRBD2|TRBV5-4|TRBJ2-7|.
CASSPGGGIHNYEQYF
TGTGCCAGCAGCCCCGGGGGGGGCATCCACAACTACGAGCAGTACTTC
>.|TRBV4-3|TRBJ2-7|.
CASSQELHYEQYF
TGCGCCAGCAGCCAAGAGTTACACTACGAGCAGTACTTC
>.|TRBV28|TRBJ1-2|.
CASTHTRVSGYTF
TGTGCCAGCACGCATACACGTGTGTCTGGCTACACCTTC
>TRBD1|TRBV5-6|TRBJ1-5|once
CASSLSRGRQPQHF
TGTGCCAGCAGCTTGTCTAGGGGGCGTCAGCCCCAGCATTTT
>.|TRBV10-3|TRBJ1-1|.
CAISGQGNTEAFF
TGTGCCATCAGTGGTCAGGGCAACACTGAAGCTTTCTTT
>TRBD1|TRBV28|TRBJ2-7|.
CASSSSGQLHEQYF
TGTGCCAGCAGTTCCTCGGGACAGTTACACGAGCAGTACTTC
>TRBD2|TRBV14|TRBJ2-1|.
CASSQGGLGNEQFF
TGTGCCAGCAGCCAAGGGGGACTAGGCAATGAGCAGTTCTTC
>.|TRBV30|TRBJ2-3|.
CAWSVHGPSGTDTQYF
TGTGCCTGGAGTGTACATGGTCCTAGCGGCACAGATACGCAGTATTTT
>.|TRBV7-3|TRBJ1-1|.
CASSSAPTGIGTEAFF
TGTGCCAGCAGCTCGGCGCCGACAGGTATTGGAACTGAAGCTTTCTTT
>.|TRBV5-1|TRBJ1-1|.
CASSFYNSNTEAFF
TGCGCCAGCAGCTTTTATAACAGTAACACTGAAGCTTTCTTT
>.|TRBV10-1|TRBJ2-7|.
CASRVSGSSYEQYF
TGCGCCAGCAGAGTTAGCGGATCCTCCTACGAGCAGTACTTC
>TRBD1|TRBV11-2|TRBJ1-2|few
CASSHGTDYGYTF
TGTGCCAGCAGCCACGGGACAGACTATGGCTACACCTTC
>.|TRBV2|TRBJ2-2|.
CASSKGPGELFF
TGTGCCAGCAGTAAAGGGCCGGGGGAGCTGTTTTTT
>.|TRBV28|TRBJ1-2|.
CASSQGRGYGYTF
TGTGCCAGCAGTCAGGGGCGCGGCTATGGCTACACCTTC
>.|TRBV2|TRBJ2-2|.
CASMGVANTGELFF
TGTGCCAGCATGGGCGTCGCGAACACCGGGGAGCTGTTTTTT